This TCR beta chain was observed in a study of monozygotic twins with cystic fibrosis. General observations from the study: Nucleotide-identical clonotype sharing was significantly higher within monozygotic CF twin pairs than between unrelated CF individuals. Age, concordance and disease severity did not associate with shared CDR3 numbers. Low clonality (median around 0.0094) suggested a mostly naive repertoire.

On this clone itself: Antigen specificity is unknown.

TCRdb's copy holds only in-frame clones and misses some; the assay was immunoSEQ multiplex PCR. The top ten clones hold less than 0.15% of a sample with 20,000 to 25,000 clones, 97% of them seen once. The CDR3 length is 16 residues. V lost 3 bases, J lost 2 bases, and 16 bases lay in between. Germline V CDR1 and CDR2: KGHSH, LQKENI. This clonotype originated in a girl aged 5-17 years with cystic fibrosis. The rearrangement links TRBV18 to TRBJ1-1; D gene unclear. Sequencing was performed on blood. Here the CDR3 DNA reads TGTGCCAGCTCACCCGTTCTCAGAGGGCTAAACACTGAAGCTTTCTTT. Translation gives CASSPVLRGLNTEAFF.